The rows below give T cell receptor beta chains drawn from one sample of a study of human T cells and chemical hapten exposure. TCRdb processed the 5' RACE reads anew with MiXCR; each CDR3 protein has one entry. The sample shows tens of thousands of distinct CDR3 sequences, less than 20% of them seen only once. Receptors were obtained from a female donor in good health. Each CDR3 is given with its conserved first and last residue. Fields, in order: D gene, clone size, J gene, V gene, CDR3 protein, CDR3 DNA. A D gene is named only where the DNA matches it firmly. Clone sizes are given selectively: once, few, many, or a class where the clone is expanded.

D gene: TRBD1; clone size: few; J gene: TRBJ1-5; V gene: TRBV12-5; CDR3 protein: CASGLAVTGDGNQPQHF; CDR3 DNA: TGTGCTAGTGGTTTGGCCGTGACAGGGGATGGCAATCAGCCCCAGCATTTT
D gene: TRBD1; clone size: few; J gene: TRBJ2-7; V gene: TRBV29-1; CDR3 protein: CSVGQGNFYEQYF; CDR3 DNA: TGCAGCGTTGGACAGGGGAACTTCTACGAGCAGTACTTC
D gene: TRBD1; clone size: few; J gene: TRBJ1-4; V gene: TRBV5-5; CDR3 protein: CASSANPGQGNEKLFF; CDR3 DNA: TGTGCCAGCAGCGCGAACCCGGGACAGGGGAATGAAAAACTGTTTTTT
D gene: -; clone size: few; J gene: TRBJ1-1; V gene: TRBV20-1; CDR3 protein: CSARGGSTNTEAFF; CDR3 DNA: TGCAGTGCTAGAGGGGGCTCAACCAACACTGAAGCTTTCTTT
D gene: TRBD2; clone size: -; J gene: TRBJ2-5; V gene: TRBV20-1; CDR3 protein: CSASPLTGGRETQYF; CDR3 DNA: TGCAGTGCTAGTCCGCTAACGGGGGGGCGGGAGACCCAGTACTTC
D gene: TRBD1; clone size: few; J gene: TRBJ1-1; V gene: TRBV20-1; CDR3 protein: CSAKLGGRDTEAFF; CDR3 DNA: TGCAGTGCTAAGTTAGGGGGCCGAGACACTGAAGCTTTCTTT
D gene: TRBD1; clone size: few; J gene: TRBJ1-4; V gene: TRBV12-3/TRBV12-4; CDR3 protein: CASSSPSTGGINEKLFF; CDR3 DNA: TGTGCCAGCAGTTCACCCTCGACAGGGGGCATCAATGAAAAACTGTTTTTT
D gene: TRBD1; clone size: few; J gene: TRBJ2-7; V gene: TRBV6-5; CDR3 protein: CASSSSTGSVVEQYF; CDR3 DNA: TGTGCCAGCAGTTCCTCGACAGGGAGTGTAGTCGAGCAGTACTTC
D gene: -; clone size: few; J gene: TRBJ1-1; V gene: TRBV29-1; CDR3 protein: CSVQNTEAFF; CDR3 DNA: TGCAGCGTGCAGAACACTGAAGCTTTCTTT
D gene: -; clone size: many; J gene: TRBJ2-5; V gene: TRBV5-1; CDR3 protein: CASSFDQETQYF; CDR3 DNA: TGCGCCAGCAGCTTCGACCAAGAGACCCAGTACTTC
D gene: -; clone size: -; J gene: TRBJ2-1; V gene: TRBV10-3; CDR3 protein: CAISDTWSYNEQFF; CDR3 DNA: TGTGCCATCAGCGACACGTGGTCCTACAATGAGCAGTTCTTC
D gene: -; clone size: large; J gene: TRBJ2-7; V gene: TRBV27; CDR3 protein: CASSLAQGVYEQYF; CDR3 DNA: TGTGCCAGCAGTTTAGCGCAGGGAGTATACGAGCAGTACTTC
D gene: TRBD2; clone size: -; J gene: TRBJ2-7; V gene: TRBV27; CDR3 protein: CASSPSTSGDEQYF; CDR3 DNA: TGTGCCAGCAGTCCCTCGACTAGCGGCGACGAGCAGTACTTC
D gene: -; clone size: few; J gene: TRBJ2-3; V gene: TRBV10-3; CDR3 protein: CAISEGRVADTQYF; CDR3 DNA: TGTGCCATCAGTGAAGGTAGGGTGGCAGATACGCAGTATTTT
D gene: -; clone size: few; J gene: TRBJ2-3; V gene: TRBV7-6; CDR3 protein: CASSRSGSTDTQYF; CDR3 DNA: TGTGCCAGCAGCCGAAGCGGGAGCACAGATACGCAGTATTTT
D gene: -; clone size: few; J gene: TRBJ2-7; V gene: TRBV6-2/TRBV6-3; CDR3 protein: CASSRRSYEQYF; CDR3 DNA: TGTGCCAGCAGTCGTAGGAGCTACGAGCAGTACTTC
D gene: -; clone size: -; J gene: TRBJ1-2; V gene: TRBV28; CDR3 protein: CASSFQLGGNYGYTF; CDR3 DNA: TGTGCCAGCAGTTTCCAATTGGGGGGCAACTATGGCTACACCTTC
D gene: TRBD1; clone size: -; J gene: TRBJ1-1; V gene: TRBV20-1; CDR3 protein: CSATQPTGGIEAFF; CDR3 DNA: TGCAGTGCTACCCAACCGACAGGGGGCATTGAAGCTTTCTTT
D gene: TRBD1; clone size: -; J gene: TRBJ1-2; V gene: TRBV29-1; CDR3 protein: CSALDRGGYTF; CDR3 DNA: TGCAGCGCCCTTGACAGGGGCGGCTACACCTTC
D gene: TRBD1; clone size: -; J gene: TRBJ2-1; V gene: TRBV27; CDR3 protein: CASSARDRGLDEQFF; CDR3 DNA: TGTGCCAGCAGTGCCCGTGACAGGGGGCTCGATGAGCAGTTCTTC
D gene: TRBD1; clone size: -; J gene: TRBJ2-3; V gene: TRBV5-4; CDR3 protein: CASSSTGQGPTDTQYF; CDR3 DNA: TGTGCCAGCAGCTCCACGGGACAGGGGCCCACAGATACGCAGTATTTT
D gene: TRBD2; clone size: -; J gene: TRBJ2-3; V gene: TRBV7-2; CDR3 protein: CASSSRTSADTQYF; CDR3 DNA: TGTGCCAGCAGCTCTCGGACTAGCGCAGATACGCAGTATTTT
D gene: -; clone size: few; J gene: TRBJ2-3; V gene: TRBV12-3/TRBV12-4; CDR3 protein: CASSLAAGGASTDTQYF; CDR3 DNA: TGTGCCAGCAGTTTAGCGGCCGGCGGGGCTAGCACAGATACGCAGTATTTT
D gene: -; clone size: -; J gene: TRBJ2-5; V gene: TRBV20-1; CDR3 protein: CSQKEGGQETQYF; CDR3 DNA: TGCAGTCAGAAGGAGGGGGGTCAAGAGACCCAGTACTTC
D gene: TRBD1; clone size: few; J gene: TRBJ1-1; V gene: TRBV4-1; CDR3 protein: CASSREQGRGTEAFF; CDR3 DNA: TGCGCCAGCAGCCGCGAACAGGGGCGGGGGACTGAAGCTTTCTTT
D gene: -; clone size: -; J gene: TRBJ2-2; V gene: TRBV12-3/TRBV12-4; CDR3 protein: CASRQGVLTGELFF; CDR3 DNA: TGTGCCAGCAGGCAGGGTGTTTTAACCGGGGAGCTGTTTTTT
D gene: -; clone size: -; J gene: TRBJ2-3; V gene: TRBV29-1; CDR3 protein: CSVVGQTFPTDTQYF; CDR3 DNA: TGCAGCGTTGTAGGACAGACCTTCCCCACAGATACGCAGTATTTT
D gene: TRBD2; clone size: -; J gene: TRBJ2-1; V gene: TRBV20-1; CDR3 protein: CSARTLAGHSGDEQFF; CDR3 DNA: TGCAGTGCTAGAACTTTAGCGGGACACAGTGGAGATGAGCAGTTCTTC
D gene: -; clone size: few; J gene: TRBJ2-6; V gene: TRBV14; CDR3 protein: CASSQAFSGANVLTF; CDR3 DNA: TGTGCCAGCAGCCAAGCGTTTTCTGGGGCCAACGTCCTGACTTTC
D gene: -; clone size: -; J gene: TRBJ2-7; V gene: TRBV27; CDR3 protein: CASSRDRDYEQYF; CDR3 DNA: TGTGCCAGCAGCCGGGACCGGGACTACGAGCAGTACTTC
D gene: -; clone size: few; J gene: TRBJ2-3; V gene: TRBV29-1; CDR3 protein: CSVITPRLGTDTQYF; CDR3 DNA: TGCAGCGTTATTACTCCCCGGTTGGGGACAGATACGCAGTATTTT
D gene: -; clone size: few; J gene: TRBJ1-2; V gene: TRBV9; CDR3 protein: CASSAGTPSNYGYTF; CDR3 DNA: TGTGCCAGCAGCGCCGGGACACCTTCAAACTATGGCTACACCTTC
D gene: TRBD2; clone size: few; J gene: TRBJ2-7; V gene: TRBV28; CDR3 protein: CASIPLWRGRDDEQYF; CDR3 DNA: TGTGCCAGCATCCCCCTCTGGCGCGGGAGGGATGACGAGCAGTACTTC
D gene: TRBD2; clone size: few; J gene: TRBJ2-1; V gene: TRBV4-2; CDR3 protein: CASSQAGGADNEQFF; CDR3 DNA: TGTGCCAGCAGCCAGGCCGGGGGGGCCGACAATGAGCAGTTCTTC
D gene: TRBD2; clone size: few; J gene: TRBJ2-3; V gene: TRBV5-1; CDR3 protein: CASSLGTSGGTDTQYF; CDR3 DNA: TGCGCCAGCAGCTTGGGGACTAGCGGGGGAACAGATACGCAGTATTTT
D gene: TRBD2; clone size: -; J gene: TRBJ2-3; V gene: TRBV20-1; CDR3 protein: CRARIPGGTSGREDTQYF; CDR3 DNA: TGCAGAGCTAGAATACCGGGGGGGACTAGCGGGAGGGAGGATACGCAGTATTTT
D gene: -; clone size: -; J gene: TRBJ2-2; V gene: TRBV29-1; CDR3 protein: CSVVQGRGGELFF; CDR3 DNA: TGCAGCGTTGTCCAGGGTCGAGGGGGGGAGCTGTTTTTT
D gene: -; clone size: -; J gene: TRBJ1-5; V gene: TRBV20-1; CDR3 protein: CSGTVGARDNQPQHF; CDR3 DNA: TGCAGTGGGACAGTGGGGGCAAGGGACAATCAGCCCCAGCATTTT
D gene: -; clone size: -; J gene: TRBJ1-5; V gene: TRBV28; CDR3 protein: CASSLMNQPQHF; CDR3 DNA: TGTGCCAGCAGTTTAATGAATCAGCCCCAGCATTTT
D gene: -; clone size: -; J gene: TRBJ1-5; V gene: TRBV15; CDR3 protein: CATSARTALSNQPQHF; CDR3 DNA: TGTGCCACCAGCGCTCGGACAGCTCTTAGCAATCAGCCCCAGCATTTT
D gene: -; clone size: once; J gene: TRBJ1-6; V gene: TRBV11-2; CDR3 protein: CASSSRAGVNSPLHF; CDR3 DNA: TGTGCCAGCAGCTCCCGGGCAGGGGTCAATTCACCCCTCCACTTT
D gene: -; clone size: -; J gene: TRBJ2-1; V gene: TRBV5-1; CDR3 protein: CASRGGQGPYNEQFF; CDR3 DNA: TGCGCCAGCAGAGGTGGGCAGGGGCCTTACAATGAGCAGTTCTTC
D gene: -; clone size: few; J gene: TRBJ2-1; V gene: TRBV5-1; CDR3 protein: CASSLEINNEQFF; CDR3 DNA: TGCGCCAGCAGCTTGGAAATCAACAATGAGCAGTTCTTC
D gene: TRBD1; clone size: few; J gene: TRBJ1-2; V gene: TRBV18; CDR3 protein: CASSPGQGADNYGYTF; CDR3 DNA: TGTGCCAGCTCACCCGGACAGGGTGCCGACAACTATGGCTACACCTTC
D gene: -; clone size: few; J gene: TRBJ1-1; V gene: TRBV6-5; CDR3 protein: CASSPDSLDTEAFF; CDR3 DNA: TGTGCCAGCAGTCCCGACAGCCTAGACACTGAAGCTTTCTTT
D gene: -; clone size: once; J gene: TRBJ2-7; V gene: TRBV28; CDR3 protein: CASSFLDGSGGNEQYF; CDR3 DNA: TGTGCCAGCAGTTTCCTGGACGGGAGCGGAGGTAACGAGCAGTACTTC
D gene: -; clone size: few; J gene: TRBJ1-1; V gene: TRBV24-1; CDR3 protein: CATSDPRGGRLNTEAFF; CDR3 DNA: TGTGCCACCAGTGATCCTAGGGGGGGCAGATTGAACACTGAAGCTTTCTTT
D gene: -; clone size: once; J gene: TRBJ2-3; V gene: TRBV29-1; CDR3 protein: CSVVWGRADTQYF; CDR3 DNA: TGCAGCGTTGTTTGGGGGCGCGCAGATACGCAGTATTTT
D gene: -; clone size: few; J gene: TRBJ1-1; V gene: TRBV11-2; CDR3 protein: CASTQIRGSEAFF; CDR3 DNA: TGTGCCAGCACCCAAATCAGGGGATCTGAAGCTTTCTTT
D gene: -; clone size: -; J gene: TRBJ1-5; V gene: TRBV28; CDR3 protein: CASSPLLRLEPQHF; CDR3 DNA: TGTGCCAGCAGTCCCTTACTACGGTTGGAGCCCCAGCATTTT
D gene: -; clone size: -; J gene: TRBJ2-5; V gene: TRBV12-3/TRBV12-4; CDR3 protein: CASTLTQGRQETQYF; CDR3 DNA: TGTGCCAGCACCTTAACACAGGGCCGCCAAGAGACCCAGTACTTC
D gene: TRBD1; clone size: few; J gene: TRBJ1-1; V gene: TRBV20-1; CDR3 protein: CSATRLRPGTANTEAFF; CDR3 DNA: TGCAGTGCTACCCGATTGCGCCCCGGGACAGCCAACACTGAAGCTTTCTTT
D gene: -; clone size: few; J gene: TRBJ2-2; V gene: TRBV20-1; CDR3 protein: CSARDWRANTGELFF; CDR3 DNA: TGCAGTGCTAGAGACTGGAGAGCGAACACCGGGGAGCTGTTTTTT
D gene: TRBD2; clone size: -; J gene: TRBJ2-3; V gene: TRBV7-7; CDR3 protein: CASSPGLSSGSDTQYF; CDR3 DNA: TGTGCTAGCAGCCCTGGACTCTCTAGCGGGAGTGATACGCAGTATTTT
D gene: -; clone size: few; J gene: TRBJ2-2; V gene: TRBV13; CDR3 protein: CASSLGLVAGRTGELFF; CDR3 DNA: TGTGCCAGCAGCTTAGGATTAGTAGCTGGGAGAACCGGGGAGCTGTTTTTT
D gene: TRBD2; clone size: few; J gene: TRBJ2-4; V gene: TRBV6-6; CDR3 protein: CASSYSGLAGENIQYF; CDR3 DNA: TGTGCCAGCAGTTACTCAGGGTTAGCGGGGGAAAACATTCAGTACTTC
D gene: TRBD2; clone size: -; J gene: TRBJ2-1; V gene: TRBV6-2/TRBV6-3; CDR3 protein: CASTLRTSGRRSYNEQFF; CDR3 DNA: TGTGCCAGCACACTCAGGACTAGCGGGAGAAGATCCTACAATGAGCAGTTCTTC
D gene: -; clone size: few; J gene: TRBJ1-1; V gene: TRBV14; CDR3 protein: CASSQFTEAFF; CDR3 DNA: TGTGCCAGCAGCCAATTCACTGAAGCTTTCTTT
D gene: TRBD1; clone size: -; J gene: TRBJ2-7; V gene: TRBV7-6; CDR3 protein: CASSLVATGGREQYF; CDR3 DNA: TGTGCCAGCAGCTTAGTCGCGACAGGGGGCCGCGAGCAGTACTTC